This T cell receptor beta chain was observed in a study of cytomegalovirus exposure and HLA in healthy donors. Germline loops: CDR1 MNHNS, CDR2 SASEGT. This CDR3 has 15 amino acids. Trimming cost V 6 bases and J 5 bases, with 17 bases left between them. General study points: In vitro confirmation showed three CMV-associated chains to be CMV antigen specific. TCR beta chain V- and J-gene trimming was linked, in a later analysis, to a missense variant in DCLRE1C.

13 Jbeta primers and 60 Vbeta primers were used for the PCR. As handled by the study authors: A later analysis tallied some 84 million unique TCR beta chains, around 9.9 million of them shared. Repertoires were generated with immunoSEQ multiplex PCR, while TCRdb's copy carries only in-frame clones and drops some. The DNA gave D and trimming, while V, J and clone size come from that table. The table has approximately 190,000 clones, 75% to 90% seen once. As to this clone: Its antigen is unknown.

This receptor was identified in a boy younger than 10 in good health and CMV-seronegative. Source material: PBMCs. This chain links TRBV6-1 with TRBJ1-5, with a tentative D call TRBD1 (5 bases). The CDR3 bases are TGTGCCAGCAGGGTAACGGGGGAAGCCCATCAGCCCCAGCATTTT. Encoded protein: CASRVTGEAHQPQHF.